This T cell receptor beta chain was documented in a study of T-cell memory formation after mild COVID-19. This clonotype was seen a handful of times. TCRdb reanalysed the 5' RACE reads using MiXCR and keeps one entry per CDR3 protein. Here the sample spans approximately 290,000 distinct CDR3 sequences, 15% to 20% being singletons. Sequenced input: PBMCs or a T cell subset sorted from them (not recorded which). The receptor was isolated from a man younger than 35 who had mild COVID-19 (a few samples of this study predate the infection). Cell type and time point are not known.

The CDR3 DNA follows: TGTGCCAGCAGCTTGGATTCGTCCCGGGCTAATGAAAAACTGTTTTTT. Amino acid sequence: CASSLDSSRANEKLFF. The chain links TRBV5-4 to TRBJ1-4; D is uncertain. Trimming stripped 0 bases from V and 3 bases from J, with 12 bases between. In germline, CDR1 is SGHNT, CDR2 YYREEE (reference sequence). This CDR3 comprises 16 residues.